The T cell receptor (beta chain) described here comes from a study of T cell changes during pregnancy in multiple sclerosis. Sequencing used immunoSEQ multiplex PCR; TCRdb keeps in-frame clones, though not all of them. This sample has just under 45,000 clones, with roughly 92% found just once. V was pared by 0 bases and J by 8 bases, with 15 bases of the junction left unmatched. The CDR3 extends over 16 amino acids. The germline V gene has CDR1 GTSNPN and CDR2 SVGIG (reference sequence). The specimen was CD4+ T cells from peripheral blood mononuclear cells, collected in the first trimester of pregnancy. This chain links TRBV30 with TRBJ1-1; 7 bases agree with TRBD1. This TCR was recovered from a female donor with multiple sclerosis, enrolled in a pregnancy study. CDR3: CAWSVWGPQGLAEAFF. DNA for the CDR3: TGTGCCTGGAGTGTGTGGGGCCCACAGGGGCTAGCCGAAGCTTTCTTT.